This T cell receptor beta chain was captured in a study of T-cell reconstitution after alpha-beta-depleted transplantation in children (dated by TCRdb to the mid-2010s). Regarding the research as a whole: Using TCR repertoire profiling, the study followed T-cell immune reconstitution in a quantitative way in children after TCRalphabeta/CD19-depleted allogeneic hematopoietic cell transplantation. What the research found in general, with its limitations: The high TCRbeta diversity at day 60 in some patients was ascribed to recipient T cells and intrathymic progenitors that had survived conditioning. Hyperexpanded clone frequencies declined over subsequent months; after one year, T-cell counts and TCRbeta diversity were mostly attributed to newly produced T cells. Apparently early alphabetaT-cell count recovery about two months after transplant reportedly relied on only several hundred rapidly expanded clones derived from non-depleted graft cells.

CDR1 and CDR2, looked up from the germline V gene, are KGHSH and LQKENI. The germline ends are 11 bases apart after V is trimmed by 1 base and J by 3 bases. The CDR3 measures 15 amino acids from cysteine to phenylalanine. This entry keeps only the CDR3 DNA: 45 bases, framed from base 1. Library prep was done by PCR. This sample was sequenced with an Illumina HiSeq 2500. TCR library preparation used molecular barcoding, with unique molecular identifiers applied to normalize quantification of the TCRbeta repertoire. TCRdb reanalyzed the raw reads on its own, using fastp at Q25 for trimming and MiXCR for clone calling, and kept in-frame beta chains. Merged by CDR3 protein, the rows form single entries marked with the most common genes and DNA. This sample lists hundreds of thousands of distinct CDR3 sequences; roughly 13% were detected once. Of the sample, 2.2% falls within the top ten clones. Note on this clonotype: Its antigen is not yet known. Base qualities are missing; no much larger clone stands one base away.

The treatment or condition label, read with the paper, signifies: allogeneic hematopoietic cell transplantation with graft depleted of TCRalphabeta T cells and CD19 B cells. The children who served as transplant recipients had been given grafts of TCRalphabeta/CD19-depleted allogeneic hematopoietic cells. The clonotype comes from a male patient between 5 and 17 years old who had a stem cell transplant for acute myeloid leukemia, so the T cells may come from the graft donor. Here the chain combines TRBV18 and TRBJ2-3, with TRBD2 tentatively as D gene (5 bases match). This material consisted of PBMCs, mostly from graft donor cells, taken 360 days after TCRalphabeta/CD19-depleted stem cell transplant. Read as DNA, the sequence is TGTGCCAGCTCACCACAATTCGGAGGAACAGATACGCAGTATTTT. It specifies CASSPQFGGTDTQYF.